Listed below are T cell receptor beta chains from one sample, sequenced in a study of identical twins' blood T cells. Each CDR3 protein gets one entry after TCRdb re-called the 5' RACE reads with MiXCR. The data show hundreds of thousands of distinct CDR3 sequences, roughly 31% seen once. Sequenced input: PBMCs. The receptors shown here come from a woman aged 18-49 years in good health. The CDR3 runs from the conserved cysteine through the conserved F or W. Fields, in order: CDR3 DNA, CDR3 protein, CDR3 length, clone size, J gene, D gene, V gene. A D gene is named only where the DNA matches it firmly. Clone size is not always given. Where it is, it says once, few, many or a class for expanded clones.

CDR3 DNA: TGTGCTAGTGGTTACCCTGGCTACCCCTCCTACAATGAGCAGTTCTTC
CDR3 protein: CASGYPGYPSYNEQFF
CDR3 length: 16
clone size: .
J gene: TRBJ2-1
D gene: .
V gene: TRBV12-5

CDR3 DNA: TGTGCCAGCAGCGGCCTTCGGGGGAACATTCAGTACTTC
CDR3 protein: CASSGLRGNIQYF
CDR3 length: 13
clone size: .
J gene: TRBJ2-4
D gene: .
V gene: TRBV9

CDR3 DNA: TGTGCCAGCAGCCTTCGGACAGGGGGCTTCACTGAAGCTTTCTTT
CDR3 protein: CASSLRTGGFTEAFF
CDR3 length: 15
clone size: .
J gene: TRBJ1-1
D gene: TRBD1
V gene: TRBV7-2

CDR3 DNA: TGCGCCAGCAGCTTGGGGGACAGGAGCACCGGGGAGCTGTTTTTT
CDR3 protein: CASSLGDRSTGELFF
CDR3 length: 15
clone size: few
J gene: TRBJ2-2
D gene: TRBD1
V gene: TRBV5-1

CDR3 DNA: TGTGCCAGCAGCTTGCACTATGAGCAGTTCTTC
CDR3 protein: CASSLHYEQFF
CDR3 length: 11
clone size: few
J gene: TRBJ2-1
D gene: .
V gene: TRBV5-6

CDR3 DNA: TGCGCCAGCAGCGGGGTTTCGTCGGGCACTGAAGCTTTCTTT
CDR3 protein: CASSGVSSGTEAFF
CDR3 length: 14
clone size: .
J gene: TRBJ1-1
D gene: .
V gene: TRBV5-1

CDR3 DNA: TGTGCCAGCAGCTTATGGGACGCAGGGGGAAACACCATATATTTT
CDR3 protein: CASSLWDAGGNTIYF
CDR3 length: 15
clone size: many
J gene: TRBJ1-3
D gene: .
V gene: TRBV11-2

CDR3 DNA: TGCGCCAGCATTGAGGGGGTCTCCGGGGAGCTGTTTTTT
CDR3 protein: CASIEGVSGELFF
CDR3 length: 13
clone size: .
J gene: TRBJ2-2
D gene: .
V gene: TRBV5-1

CDR3 DNA: TGTGCCAGCAGTTTGGAGGGGGCCTACTATGGCTACACCTTC
CDR3 protein: CASSLEGAYYGYTF
CDR3 length: 14
clone size: .
J gene: TRBJ1-2
D gene: TRBD1
V gene: TRBV12-3/TRBV12-4

CDR3 DNA: TGCAGTGCTAGACAGGGGTCGTCGAACACCGGGGAGCTGTTTTTT
CDR3 protein: CSARQGSSNTGELFF
CDR3 length: 15
clone size: .
J gene: TRBJ2-2
D gene: .
V gene: TRBV20-1

CDR3 DNA: TGCGCCAGCGGTCATCGGGAATCGGGTGGCACTGAAGCTTTCTTT
CDR3 protein: CASGHRESGGTEAFF
CDR3 length: 15
clone size: .
J gene: TRBJ1-1
D gene: .
V gene: TRBV5-1

CDR3 DNA: TGTGCCAGCAGTTACATGAGGGGCGGCAATCAGCCCCAGCATTTT
CDR3 protein: CASSYMRGGNQPQHF
CDR3 length: 15
clone size: .
J gene: TRBJ1-5
D gene: .
V gene: TRBV6-2/TRBV6-3

CDR3 DNA: TGCAGCGTTGACAATTCAGGGGGCACTGAAGCTTTCTTT
CDR3 protein: CSVDNSGGTEAFF
CDR3 length: 13
clone size: few
J gene: TRBJ1-1
D gene: TRBD1
V gene: TRBV29-1

CDR3 DNA: TGTGCCAGCAGCGTAGCGGGGCGGGATGGCTACACCTTC
CDR3 protein: CASSVAGRDGYTF
CDR3 length: 13
clone size: .
J gene: TRBJ1-2
D gene: .
V gene: TRBV9

CDR3 DNA: TGTGCCAGCAGCCCCTTTGAGGGGTCGAACACCGGGGAGCTGTTTTTT
CDR3 protein: CASSPFEGSNTGELFF
CDR3 length: 16
clone size: few
J gene: TRBJ2-2
D gene: .
V gene: TRBV7-2

CDR3 DNA: TGTGCCAGCAGCCCTAGCGGGAGGAGATACAATGAGCAGTTCTTC
CDR3 protein: CASSPSGRRYNEQFF
CDR3 length: 15
clone size: few
J gene: TRBJ2-1
D gene: TRBD2
V gene: TRBV7-9

CDR3 DNA: TGTGCCAGCAGTTCCCCCTTTCTGGGGAGCGCTGAGCAGTTCTTC
CDR3 protein: CASSSPFLGSAEQFF
CDR3 length: 15
clone size: few
J gene: TRBJ2-1
D gene: .
V gene: TRBV12-3/TRBV12-4

CDR3 DNA: TGTGCCAGCAGCGCAGGGGTTTACACTGAAGCTTTCTTT
CDR3 protein: CASSAGVYTEAFF
CDR3 length: 13
clone size: .
J gene: TRBJ1-1
D gene: .
V gene: TRBV7-2

CDR3 DNA: TGCAGCGCCTATGGGACTAGTCATAACGAGCAGTACTTC
CDR3 protein: CSAYGTSHNEQYF
CDR3 length: 13
clone size: few
J gene: TRBJ2-7
D gene: TRBD2
V gene: TRBV29-1

CDR3 DNA: TGCAGTGCGCGGACTAGCGGGATTATTGAGCAGTTCTTC
CDR3 protein: CSARTSGIIEQFF
CDR3 length: 13
clone size: few
J gene: TRBJ2-1
D gene: TRBD2
V gene: TRBV20-1

CDR3 DNA: TGTGCCAGCAGCCCCCGACGGGTCCAAGAGACCCAGTACTTC
CDR3 protein: CASSPRRVQETQYF
CDR3 length: 14
clone size: .
J gene: TRBJ2-5
D gene: .
V gene: TRBV11-2

CDR3 DNA: TGCAGTGCTAGAGATCCTTGGGACACTGAAGCTTTCTTT
CDR3 protein: CSARDPWDTEAFF
CDR3 length: 13
clone size: .
J gene: TRBJ1-1
D gene: .
V gene: TRBV20-1

CDR3 DNA: TGTGCCAGCAACCCCCCGTGGGGGGACTATGGCTACACCTTC
CDR3 protein: CASNPPWGDYGYTF
CDR3 length: 14
clone size: .
J gene: TRBJ1-2
D gene: .
V gene: TRBV5-4

CDR3 DNA: TGTGCCAGCAGGCCCCCGGGACACGGGACTGAAGCTTTCTTT
CDR3 protein: CASRPPGHGTEAFF
CDR3 length: 14
clone size: few
J gene: TRBJ1-1
D gene: .
V gene: TRBV6-2/TRBV6-3

CDR3 DNA: TGCAGCGTTGAAGAGGGTTTGGGCACTGAAGCTTTCTTT
CDR3 protein: CSVEEGLGTEAFF
CDR3 length: 13
clone size: many
J gene: TRBJ1-1
D gene: .
V gene: TRBV29-1